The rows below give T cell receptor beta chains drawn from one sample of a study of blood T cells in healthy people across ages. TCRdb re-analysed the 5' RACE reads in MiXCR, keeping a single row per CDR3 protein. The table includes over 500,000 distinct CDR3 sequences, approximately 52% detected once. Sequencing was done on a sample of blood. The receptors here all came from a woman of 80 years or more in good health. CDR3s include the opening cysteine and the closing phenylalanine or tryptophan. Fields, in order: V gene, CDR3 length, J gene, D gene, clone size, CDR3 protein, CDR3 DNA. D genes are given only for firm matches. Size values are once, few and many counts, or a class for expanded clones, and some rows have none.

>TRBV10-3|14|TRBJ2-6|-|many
CAIRTTSGANVLTF
TGTGCCATCAGGACCACCTCTGGGGCCAACGTCCTGACTTTC
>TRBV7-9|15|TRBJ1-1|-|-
CASSPLGQRNTEAFF
TGTGCCAGCAGCCCCCTCGGACAGAGGAACACTGAAGCTTTCTTT
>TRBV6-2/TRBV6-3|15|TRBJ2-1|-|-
CASTRRTQTYNEQFF
TGTGCCAGCACCCGTAGGACTCAGACCTACAATGAGCAGTTCTTC
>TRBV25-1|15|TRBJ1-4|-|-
CASSSEGVTNEKLFF
TGTGCCAGCAGTTCAGAGGGGGTAACTAATGAAAAACTGTTTTTT
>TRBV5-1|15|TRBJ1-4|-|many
CASSLGSLGGEKLFF
TGCGCCAGCAGCCTAGGATCACTTGGCGGTGAAAAACTGTTTTTT
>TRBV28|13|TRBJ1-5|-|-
CASSLRAWGPQHF
TGTGCCAGCAGTTTGAGAGCGTGGGGCCCCCAGCATTTT
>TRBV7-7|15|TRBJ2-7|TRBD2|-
CASSPSSGGVGEQYF
TGTGCCAGCAGCCCATCTAGCGGGGGGGTTGGCGAGCAGTACTTC
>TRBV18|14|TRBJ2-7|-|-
CASSRRTVSYEQYF
TGTGCCAGCTCGCGTCGGACGGTCAGCTACGAGCAGTACTTC
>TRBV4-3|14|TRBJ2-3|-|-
CASSHQGDPDTQYF
TGCGCCAGCAGCCACCAAGGGGACCCAGATACGCAGTATTTT
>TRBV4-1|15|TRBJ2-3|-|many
CASSQDFRVTDTQYF
TGCGCCAGCAGCCAAGATTTCAGGGTTACAGATACGCAGTATTTT
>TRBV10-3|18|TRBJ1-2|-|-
CAVSDPQRRRVADYGYTF
TGTGCCGTCAGTGACCCCCAGCGGCGCCGGGTCGCGGACTATGGCTACACCTTC
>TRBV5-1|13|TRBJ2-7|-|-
CASTQPGTYEQYF
TGCGCCAGCACCCAGCCCGGGACTTACGAGCAGTACTTC
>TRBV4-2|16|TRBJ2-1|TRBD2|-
CASSQRLAGGPNEQFF
TGTGCCAGCAGCCAACGACTAGCGGGGGGGCCCAATGAGCAGTTCTTC
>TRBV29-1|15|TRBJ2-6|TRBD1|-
CSVGQGFSGANVLTF
TGCAGCGTCGGACAGGGCTTCTCTGGGGCCAACGTCCTGACTTTC
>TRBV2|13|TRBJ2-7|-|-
CASSPSLGLEQYF
TGTGCCAGCAGTCCGAGCCTAGGTCTCGAGCAGTACTTC
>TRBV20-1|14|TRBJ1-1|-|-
CSAREGSTNTEAFF
TGCAGTGCTAGAGAGGGTAGTACGAACACTGAAGCTTTCTTT
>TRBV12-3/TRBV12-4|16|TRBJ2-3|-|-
CASSRPGGGITDTQYF
TGTGCCAGCAGCCGACCGGGCGGGGGCATCACAGATACGCAGTATTTT
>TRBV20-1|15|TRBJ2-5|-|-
CSAPQRNRAPETQYF
TGCAGTGCTCCCCAACGGAACAGGGCCCCAGAGACCCAGTACTTC
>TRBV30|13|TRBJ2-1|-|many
CACTRGPLNEQFF
TGTGCCTGCACTCGGGGACCCCTCAATGAGCAGTTCTTC
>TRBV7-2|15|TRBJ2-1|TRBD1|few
CASSLDRGQGNEQFF
TGTGCCAGCAGCTTAGACAGGGGCCAAGGAAATGAGCAGTTCTTC
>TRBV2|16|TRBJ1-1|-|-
CASSEALAGKNTEAFF
TGTGCCAGCAGTGAAGCGCTTGCCGGCAAGAACACTGAAGCTTTCTTT
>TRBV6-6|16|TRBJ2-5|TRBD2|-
CASTNRAGGQQETQYF
TGTGCCAGCACTAACAGGGCGGGGGGACAACAAGAGACCCAGTACTTC